The TCR beta chain described here comes from a study of blood T cell repertoires in COVID-19. Study details: From the United States, Italy and Spain came samples of acute and convalescent COVID-19. From T cells, B-cell-depleted T cells, or PBMCs came the material, which was cDNA or gDNA.

Assay: immunoSEQ multiplex PCR; the TCRdb copy retains only in-frame clones and omits some. The sample gives a few hundred thousand clones, nearly 90% of which show up once; 2.5% to 3% is in the top ten. CDR1 and CDR2 from the germline V gene are GTSNPN and SVGIG (reference sequence). The CDR3 extends over 15 amino acids. Trimming cost V 1 base and J 0 bases, with 10 bases left between them. The sample comprised PBMCs or T cells enriched from blood (not recorded which). This receptor was obtained from a woman aged 45-59 years who had been exposed to COVID-19. The chain links TRBV30 to TRBJ1-3; no reliable D call. The CDR3 protein is CAWSDSLNSGNTIYF. CDR3 DNA sequence: TGTGCCTGGAGTGATAGCCTCAACTCTGGAAACACCATATATTTT.